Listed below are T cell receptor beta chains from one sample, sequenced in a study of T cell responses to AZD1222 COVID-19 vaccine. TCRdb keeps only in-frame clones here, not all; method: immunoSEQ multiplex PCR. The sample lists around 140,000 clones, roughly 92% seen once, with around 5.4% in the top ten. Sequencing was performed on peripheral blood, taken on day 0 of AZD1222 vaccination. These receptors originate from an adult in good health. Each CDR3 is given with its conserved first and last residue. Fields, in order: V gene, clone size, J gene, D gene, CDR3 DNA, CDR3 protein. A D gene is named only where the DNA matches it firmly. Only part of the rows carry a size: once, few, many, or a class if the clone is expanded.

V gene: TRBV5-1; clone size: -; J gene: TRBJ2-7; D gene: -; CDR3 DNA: TGCGCCAGCAGCTTCAGCTCCTACGAGCAGTACTTC; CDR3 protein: CASSFSSYEQYF
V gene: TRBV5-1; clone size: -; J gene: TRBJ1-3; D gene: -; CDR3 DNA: TGCGCCAGCAGTATTGGCGGATCTGGAAACACCATATATTTT; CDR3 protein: CASSIGGSGNTIYF
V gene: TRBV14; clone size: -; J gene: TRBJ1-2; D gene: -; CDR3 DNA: TGTGCCAGCAGCTCAGGGTACTATGGCTACACCTTC; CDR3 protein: CASSSGYYGYTF
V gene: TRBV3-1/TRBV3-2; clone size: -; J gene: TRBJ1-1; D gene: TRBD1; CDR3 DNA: TGTGCCAGCAGCCGGACAGGGGCAGGCACTGAAGCTTTCTTT; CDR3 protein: CASSRTGAGTEAFF
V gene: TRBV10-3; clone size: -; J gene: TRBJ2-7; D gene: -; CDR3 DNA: TGTGCCATCAGTGGTGTGGGGGTGATCTCCTACGAGCAGTACTTC; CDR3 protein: CAISGVGVISYEQYF
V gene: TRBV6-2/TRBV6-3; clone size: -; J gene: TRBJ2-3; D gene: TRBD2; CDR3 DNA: TGTGCCAGCAGTCCCCGGACTAGCGGGAGAGGGGGCGGTGGAGATACGCAGTATTTT; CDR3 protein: CASSPRTSGRGGGGDTQYF
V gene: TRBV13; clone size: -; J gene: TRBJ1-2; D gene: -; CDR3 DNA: TGTGCCAGCAGCCCGGACAGAGACTATGGCTACACCTTC; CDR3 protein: CASSPDRDYGYTF
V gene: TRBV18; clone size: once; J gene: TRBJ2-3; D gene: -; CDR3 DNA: TGTGCCAGCTCGCCGGGACTCCAGACAGATACGCAGTATTTT; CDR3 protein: CASSPGLQTDTQYF
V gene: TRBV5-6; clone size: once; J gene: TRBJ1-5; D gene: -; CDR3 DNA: TGTGCCAGCAGCACCCGCGGGGTGGGTCAGGGAGAACAGCCCCAGCATTTT; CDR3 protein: CASSTRGVGQGEQPQHF
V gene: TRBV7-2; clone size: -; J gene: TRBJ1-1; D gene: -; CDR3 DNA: TGTGCCAGCAGCTTCCACAGGGAGGGGAACACTGAAGCTTTCTTT; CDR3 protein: CASSFHREGNTEAFF
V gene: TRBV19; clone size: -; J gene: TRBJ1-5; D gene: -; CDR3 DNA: TGTGCCAGTACACAGGGAGGGCAGCCCCAGCATTTT; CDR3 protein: CASTQGGQPQHF
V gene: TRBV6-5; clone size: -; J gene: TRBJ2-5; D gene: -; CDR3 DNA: TGTGCCAGCATAGGGTTAGAGACCCAGTACTTC; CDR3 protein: CASIGLETQYF
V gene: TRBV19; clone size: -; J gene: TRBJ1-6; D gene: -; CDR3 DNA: TGTGCCAGTAGAAGCAACTATAATTCACCCCTCCACTTT; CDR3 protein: CASRSNYNSPLHF
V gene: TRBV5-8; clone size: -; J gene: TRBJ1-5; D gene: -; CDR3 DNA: TGTGCCAGCACCCCGGGACATTATGCCCCCGGGCAGCCCCAGCATTTT; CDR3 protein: CASTPGHYAPGQPQHF
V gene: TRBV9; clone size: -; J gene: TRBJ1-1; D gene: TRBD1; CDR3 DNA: TGTGCCAGCAGCGGATGGGGGACAGGGCCCTCTGCCACTGAAGCTTTCTTT; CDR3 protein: CASSGWGTGPSATEAFF
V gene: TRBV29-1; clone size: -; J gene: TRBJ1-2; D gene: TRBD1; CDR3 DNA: TGCAGCGTTGCCCATGACAGGGTTCACACCTTC; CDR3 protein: CSVAHDRVHTF
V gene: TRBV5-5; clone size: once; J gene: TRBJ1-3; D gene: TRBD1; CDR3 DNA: TGTGCCAGCAGCATGCATGGGACAGGGTACCGGACCATATATTTT; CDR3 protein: CASSMHGTGYRTIYF
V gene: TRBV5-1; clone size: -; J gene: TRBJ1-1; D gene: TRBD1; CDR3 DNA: TGCGCCAGCAGCTTGGGACAGGGTGGGGAAGCTTTCTTT; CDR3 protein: CASSLGQGGEAFF
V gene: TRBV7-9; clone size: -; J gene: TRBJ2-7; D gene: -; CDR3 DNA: TGTGCCAGCAGCTCGACAACTTACGAGCAGTACTTC; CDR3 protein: CASSSTTYEQYF
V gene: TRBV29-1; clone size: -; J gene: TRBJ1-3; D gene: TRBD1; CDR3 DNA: TGCAGCGCATACAGGGGAGCTGGAAACACCATATATTTT; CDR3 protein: CSAYRGAGNTIYF
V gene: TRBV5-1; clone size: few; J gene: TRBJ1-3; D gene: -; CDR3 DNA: TGCGCCAGCAGCTTGGTGGGTCAGGACCATTTATTTGGAAACACCATATATTTT; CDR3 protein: CASSLVGQDHLFGNTIYF
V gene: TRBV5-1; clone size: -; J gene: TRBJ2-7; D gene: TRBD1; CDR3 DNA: TGCGCCAGCACCCCGAAACAGGGGCAGAGCCTCTACGAGCAGTACTTC; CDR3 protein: CASTPKQGQSLYEQYF
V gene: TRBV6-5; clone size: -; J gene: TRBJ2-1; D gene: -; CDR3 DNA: TGTGCCAGCAGTTACCAAGCGGTGGGATACAATGAGCAGTTCTTC; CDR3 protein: CASSYQAVGYNEQFF
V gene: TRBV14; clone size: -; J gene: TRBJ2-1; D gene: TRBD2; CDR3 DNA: TGTGCCAGCAGCTACTTACCTCCGGGACTAGCGGGAGTAGGGGATGAGCAGTTCTTC; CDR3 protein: CASSYLPPGLAGVGDEQFF
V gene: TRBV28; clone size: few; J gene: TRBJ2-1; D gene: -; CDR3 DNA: TGTGCCAGCAGTTTAACTGGGGGCGGAGATGAGCAGTTCTTC; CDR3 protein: CASSLTGGGDEQFF
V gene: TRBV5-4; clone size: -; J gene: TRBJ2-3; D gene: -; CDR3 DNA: TGTGCCAGCAGCTTTGTTTCTGGCACAGATACGCAGTATTTT; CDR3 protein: CASSFVSGTDTQYF
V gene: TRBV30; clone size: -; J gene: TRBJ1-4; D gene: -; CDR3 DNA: TGTGCCTGGAGTACCAGGGCCCCCCTCATGTTTTTT; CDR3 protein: CAWSTRAPLMFF
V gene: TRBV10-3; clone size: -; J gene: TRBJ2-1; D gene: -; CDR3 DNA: TGTGCCATCAGTGAGTCTGCGGGGCAGCAGTTCTTC; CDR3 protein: CAISESAGQQFF
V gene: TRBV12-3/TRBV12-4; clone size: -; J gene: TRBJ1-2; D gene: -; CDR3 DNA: TGTGCCAGCAGTTTCCCGCTAGCCTATGGCTACACCTTC; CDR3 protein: CASSFPLAYGYTF
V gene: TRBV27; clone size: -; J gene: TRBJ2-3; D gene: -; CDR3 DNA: TGTGCCAGCAGTCCGCGCACAGATACGCAGTATTTT; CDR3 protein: CASSPRTDTQYF
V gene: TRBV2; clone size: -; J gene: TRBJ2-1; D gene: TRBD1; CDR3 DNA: TGTGCCAGCAGGACAGGGTTGAATGAGCAGTTCTTC; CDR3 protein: CASRTGLNEQFF
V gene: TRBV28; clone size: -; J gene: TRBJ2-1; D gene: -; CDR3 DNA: TGTGCCAGCAGTTTATTGGCGAGCGATCCTATTTTCTTC; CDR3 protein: CASSLLASDPIFF
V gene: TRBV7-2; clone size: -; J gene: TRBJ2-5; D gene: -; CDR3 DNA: TGTGCCAGCAGCTTAGCGTGGGGGGTGGAGACCCAGTACTTC; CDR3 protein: CASSLAWGVETQYF
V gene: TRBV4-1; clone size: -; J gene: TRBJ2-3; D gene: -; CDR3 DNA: TGCGCCAGCAGCCAAGGGGCCCCCAGGGCCACAGATACGCAGTATTTT; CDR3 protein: CASSQGAPRATDTQYF
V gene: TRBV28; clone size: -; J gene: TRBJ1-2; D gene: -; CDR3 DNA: TGTGCCAGCAGCCATAAAACCGTTTCGGGGGGCTACACCTTC; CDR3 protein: CASSHKTVSGGYTF
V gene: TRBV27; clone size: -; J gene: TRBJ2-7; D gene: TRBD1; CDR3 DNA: TGTGCCAGCAGTCCGATTCAGGGGGTCTACGAGCAGTACTTC; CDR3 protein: CASSPIQGVYEQYF
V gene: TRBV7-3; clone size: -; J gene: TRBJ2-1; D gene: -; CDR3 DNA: TGTGCCAGCAGCCGTGGGACTGGGGACAATGAGCAGTTCTTC; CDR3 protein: CASSRGTGDNEQFF
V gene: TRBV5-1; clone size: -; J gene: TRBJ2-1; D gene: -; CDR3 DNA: TGCGCCAGCAGCGGTAGACTGAGCCCGGATTCAGATGAGCAGTTCTTC; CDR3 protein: CASSGRLSPDSDEQFF
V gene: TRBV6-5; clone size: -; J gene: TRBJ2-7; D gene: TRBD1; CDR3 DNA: TGTGCCAGCAGCCCCCGTGGGACAGCCTACGAGCAGTACTTC; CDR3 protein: CASSPRGTAYEQYF
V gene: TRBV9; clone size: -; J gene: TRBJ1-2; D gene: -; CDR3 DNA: TGTGCCAGCGGCGACAACTATGGCTACACCTTC; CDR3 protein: CASGDNYGYTF
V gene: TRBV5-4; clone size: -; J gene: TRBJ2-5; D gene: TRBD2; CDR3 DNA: TGTGCCAGCAGCCTCGCATGGGGGAGGGCGGAGACCCAGTACTTC; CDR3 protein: CASSLAWGRAETQYF
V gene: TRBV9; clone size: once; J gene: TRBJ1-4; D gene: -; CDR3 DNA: TGTGCCAGCAGCGACCTACCTGAGGGGAATGAAAAACTGTTTTTT; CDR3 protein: CASSDLPEGNEKLFF
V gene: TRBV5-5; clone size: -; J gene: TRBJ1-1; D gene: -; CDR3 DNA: TGTGCCAGCAGCGAATTCAGTAAGGAAGCTTTCTTT; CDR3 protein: CASSEFSKEAFF
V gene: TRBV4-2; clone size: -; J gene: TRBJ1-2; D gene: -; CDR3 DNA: TGTGCCAGCAGCCAAGATTTGGGGCAGGGCGGCTACACCTTC; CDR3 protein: CASSQDLGQGGYTF
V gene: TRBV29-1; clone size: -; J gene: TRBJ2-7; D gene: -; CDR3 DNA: TGCAGCGTTGTTACGGGCTACGAGCAGTACTTC; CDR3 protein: CSVVTGYEQYF
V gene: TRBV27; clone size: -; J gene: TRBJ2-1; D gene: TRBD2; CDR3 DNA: TGTGCCAGCAGCCTAGCGGGGGGGCCCTACAATGAGCAGTTCTTC; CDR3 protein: CASSLAGGPYNEQFF
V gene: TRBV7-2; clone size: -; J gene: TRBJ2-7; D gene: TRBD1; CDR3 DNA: TGTGCCAGCAGCTTACAAACAGGGGGCCGGGACGAGCAGTACTTC; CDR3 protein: CASSLQTGGRDEQYF
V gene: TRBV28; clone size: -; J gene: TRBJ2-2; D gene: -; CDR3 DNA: TGTGCCACCCAAACAGGGTCGGTGAACACCGGGGAGCTGTTTTTT; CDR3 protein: CATQTGSVNTGELFF
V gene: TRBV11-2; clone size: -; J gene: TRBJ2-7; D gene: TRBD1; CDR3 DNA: TGTGCCAGCAGCGACAGGGGGTCCTACGAGCAGTACTTC; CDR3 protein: CASSDRGSYEQYF
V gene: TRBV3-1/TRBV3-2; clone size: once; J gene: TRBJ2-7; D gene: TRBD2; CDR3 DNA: TGTGCCAGCAGCCAAGGGCTAGCGGTCCACGAGCAGTACTTC; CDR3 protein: CASSQGLAVHEQYF
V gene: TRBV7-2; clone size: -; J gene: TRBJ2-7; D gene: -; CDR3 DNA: TGTGCCAGCAGCCTGGACAGTTTCAGCTCCTACGAGCAGTACTTC; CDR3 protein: CASSLDSFSSYEQYF
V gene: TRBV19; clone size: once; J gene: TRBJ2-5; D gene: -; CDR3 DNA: TGTGCCAGTAGTATCTCCGTGGTGGGGGCAGGTGAGACCCAGTACTTC; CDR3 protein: CASSISVVGAGETQYF
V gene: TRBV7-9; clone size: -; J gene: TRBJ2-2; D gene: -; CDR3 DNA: TGTGCCACGGGAGAGGCCCTCGGCGGGGAGCTGTTTTTT; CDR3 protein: CATGEALGGELFF
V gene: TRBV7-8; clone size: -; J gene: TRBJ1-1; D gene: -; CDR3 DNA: TGTGCCAGCAGCCGGACTCCCGGGGCCATGAACACTGAAGCTTTCTTT; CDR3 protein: CASSRTPGAMNTEAFF
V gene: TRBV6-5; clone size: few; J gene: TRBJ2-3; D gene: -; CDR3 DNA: TGTGCCAGCTCGCGGGGGCGAGTTGGTACAGATACGCAGTATTTT; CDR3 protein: CASSRGRVGTDTQYF